Below are 26 T cell receptor beta chains sequenced from a single sample in a study of T cells in Graves' hyperthyroidism and ophthalmopathy. It was RNA transcripts that yielded the amplified TCR beta CDR3 regions. The TCR CDR3 first-round RT-PCR relied on the HTBI primer set. TCRdb ran MiXCR on the multiplex PCR reads and lists one entry per CDR3 protein. The sample includes about 560,000 distinct CDR3 sequences, around 13% of them seen just once. Material for sequencing was blood. The receptors were gathered from a woman in her thirties or forties with Graves' hyperthyroidism.

This clonotype was counted at least ten times. The rearrangement links TRBV28 to TRBJ1-2, with D possibly being TRBD1 (6 bases). The CDR3 consists of 17 residues. Germline CDR1 is MDHEN and CDR2 is SYDVKM. V gave up 4 bases and J gave up 0 bases, with 18 bases separating them. For the CDR3, the DNA is TGTGCCAGCAGTTATGGCGTCAGGGGAGGGGCTAACTATGGCTACACCTTC. Residues: CASSYGVRGGANYGYTF.

This clonotype was recorded at least ten times. The chain combines TRBV7-2 with TRBJ1-2, with 8 bases matching TRBD1. The CDR3 runs to 15 residues. Trimming took 0 bases from V and 7 from J; bases not matched to a gene: 7. Looked up from germline, CDR1 is SGHTA and CDR2 is FQGNSA. The CDR3 nucleotides read TGTGCCAGCAGCTTAGCAGGACAGGGCAGCGGTGGCTACACCTTC. This translates into CASSLAGQGSGGYTF.

There are many counts of this clonotype. The gene calls are TRBV28 and TRBJ1-2; the D is unclear. The CDR3 has 13 residues. Germline assignment: CDR1 MDHEN and CDR2 SYDVKM. V was clipped by 7 bases and J by 6 bases, with 15 bases between them. CDR3 in amino acids: CASTSPGVDGYTF. CDR3 bases: TGTGCCAGCACCTCTCCTGGGGTGGATGGCTACACCTTC.

This rearrangement joins TRBV9 to TRBJ2-1; 11 bases are a match to TRBD2. The CDR3 has 14 amino acids. The V and J ends lost 0 bases and 9 bases, in that order; junction bases with no gene match: 2. Germline CDR1 reads SGDLS; CDR2 reads YYNGEE. This CDR3 is CASSVELAGAEQFF. CDR3 DNA sequence: TGTGCCAGCAGCGTAGAACTAGCGGGAGCTGAGCAGTTCTTC.

The CDR3 here is CASSQETSESTDTQYF. The CDR3 region has the DNA TGTGCCAGCAGCCAAGAGACTAGCGAGAGCACAGATACGCAGTATTTT. The rearrangement links TRBV3-1 to TRBJ2-3; the match to TRBD2 covers 8 bases. The CDR3 has 16 residues. The V segment lost 0 bases and the J segment 0 bases; nucleotides outside the gene matches: 2. Germline V lookup: CDR1 LGHDT, CDR2 YNNKEL (reference sequence).

This clonotype was observed many times. The rearrangement links TRBV6-1 to TRBJ1-1; D is unresolved. The CDR3 is 11 amino acids. Germline values: CDR1 MNHNS, CDR2 SASEGT. Trimming took 8 bases from V and 2 from J, leaving 6 bases between them. Here the CDR3 DNA reads TGTGCCAGCGCTCGAAACACTGAAGCTTTCTTT. This encodes CASARNTEAFF.

This clonotype has only a few counts. The rearrangement joins TRBV13 to TRBJ2-7, with 11 bases lining up with TRBD2. Germline CDR1 reads PRHDT; CDR2 reads FYEKMQ (reference sequence). J was trimmed by 2 bases and V by 5 bases; bases with no gene match: 8. The CDR3 contains 16 residues. DNA of the CDR3: TGTGCCAGCAGCCCCACTAGCGGGAGATACCCCTACGAGCAGTACTTC. Translating gives CASSPTSGRYPYEQYF.

This chain connects TRBV20-1 to TRBJ1-1; D remains unclear. The germline gives CDR1 DFQATT, CDR2 SNEGSKA (reference sequence). The CDR3 length is 14 residues. V was pared by 3 bases and J by 0 bases, with 11 bases between. The CDR3 DNA reads as TGCAGTGCTAGGCCCACAGCTCTGAACACTGAAGCTTTCTTT. Its protein product is CSARPTALNTEAFF.

A remark on this clonotype: Germline and junction disagree at one end, which may indicate a read error. This chain uses TRBV5-1 with TRBJ2-2; 9 bases are shared with TRBD1. Germline V gene lookup returns CDR1 SGHRS and CDR2 YFSETQ. The CDR3 totals 14 residues. CDR3 nucleotides: TGCGCCACACAGGGGGCTACGAACGCCGGGGAGCTGTTTTTT. Encoded protein: CATQGATNAGELFF.

Of note for this clonotype: It may be a read error: a sequence one base away is much more abundant. The chain joins TRBV5-6 to TRBJ1-5; D is uncertain. This CDR3 region has 14 residues. Between the trimmed V and J ends, which lost 2 bases and 4 bases, there was a span of 10 bases. Germline V CDR1 and CDR2: SGHDT, YYEEEE. The CDR3 loop is CASSFSRQNQPQHF. CDR3 nucleotide sequence: TGTGCCAGCAGCTTCAGTAGGCAGAATCAGCCCCAGCATTTT.

Many counts were recorded for this clonotype. The chain recombines TRBV5-4 with TRBJ2-1, with 11 positions matching TRBD2. The V and J ends lost 9 bases and 7 bases, in that order; junction bases with no gene match: 6. From germline, CDR1 is SGHNT and CDR2 YYREEE (reference sequence). The length of the CDR3 is 13 residues. This chain's CDR3 is CATTSGRGNEQFF. The DNA of the CDR3 is TGTGCCACCACTAGCGGGAGAGGAAATGAGCAGTTCTTC. The full variable domain, its missing parts supplied by reference TRBV5-4 and TRBJ2-1, is ETGVTQSPTHLIKTRGQQVTLRCSSQSGHNTVSWYQQALGQGPQFIFQYYREEENGRGNFPPRFSGLQFPNYSSELNVNALELDDSALYLCATTSGRGNEQFFGPGTRLTVL.

This clonotype appeared many times. The chain combines TRBV24-1 with TRBJ2-1; 8 bases fit TRBD2. The V gene end was trimmed by 3 bases and the J gene end by 8 bases; junction bases not matched to a gene: 11. Germline-derived CDR1 and CDR2 are KGHDR and SFDVKD. This CDR3 region has 16 residues. This chain's CDR3 is CATSDPSGLDSDEQFF. CDR3 sequence (DNA): TGTGCCACCAGTGATCCCTCGGGACTAGACTCAGATGAGCAGTTCTTC.

Many counts were recorded for this clonotype. The J gene is TRBJ1-1, the V gene TRBV19, with D perhaps matching TRBD1 (5 bases). The CDR3 spans 14 residues. With 5 bases removed from V and 0 bases from J, the gap between germline ends came to 10 bases. The germline gives CDR1 LNHDA, CDR2 SQIVND (reference sequence). The CDR3 loop reads CASSATAMNTEAFF. CDR3 bases: TGTGCCAGTAGTGCGACAGCCATGAACACTGAAGCTTTCTTT.

This clonotype was picked up a small number of times. The CDR3 bases are TGTGCCAGCAGATTTAGCGGGAGTGGGTACAATGAGCAGTTCTTC. It codes for CASRFSGSGYNEQFF. This chain links TRBV12-3 or TRBV12-4 with TRBJ2-1, with 9 bases fitting TRBD2. The CDR3 length is 15 residues. The trim removed 6 bases at V and 4 bases at J, leaving 7 bases unmatched.

V is TRBV3-1 and J is TRBJ2-1; D is uncertain. V lost 1 base to trimming and J lost 0 bases, with 7 bases between them. Germline V gene sequence: CDR1 LGHDT, CDR2 YNNKEL (reference sequence). The CDR3 runs 15 residues. The CDR3 sequence is CASSQAYVSYNEQFF. CDR3 in DNA: TGTGCCAGCAGCCAAGCTTACGTCTCCTACAATGAGCAGTTCTTC.

The chain uses TRBV2 and TRBJ1-1, with 7 bases matching TRBD1. Germline V gene lookup returns CDR1 SNHLY and CDR2 FYNNEI. V lost 10 bases and J lost 4; bases outside the gene matches: 3. The length of the CDR3 is 11 residues. The DNA for the CDR3 is TGTGCCACAGACAGGGCCACTGAAGCTTTCTTT. It is translated as CATDRATEAFF.

This clonotype was observed a few times. The genes are TRBV6-1 and TRBJ2-1; D remains ambiguous. The germline V gene has CDR1 MNHNS and CDR2 SASEGT. The CDR3 loop spans 12 amino acids. The germline V and J ends were trimmed by 2 bases and 10 bases, with 9 bases remaining between them. CDR3 amino acids: CASSEWSLEQFF. CDR3 DNA sequence: TGTGCCAGCAGTGAATGGAGCCTAGAGCAGTTCTTC.

This clonotype was recorded at least ten times. A junction end diverges from the germline sequence, so it may reflect a read error. This sequence joins TRBV7-7 and TRBJ2-5; tentative D call: TRBD1 (5 bases). Germline V lookup: CDR1 SSHAT, CDR2 FNYEAQ (reference sequence). CDR3 length: 13 residues. In nucleotides, the CDR3 is TGTGCTAGCAGCTTCTCAGGGTCAGAGACCCAGTACTTC. This translates into CASSFSGSETQYF.

The V gene is TRBV12-3 or TRBV12-4, the J gene TRBJ2-7; D is possibly TRBD1 (6 bases). V was trimmed by 8 bases and J by 2 bases, leaving 13 bases between them. This CDR3 spans 13 amino acids. CDR3: CASRMTGPYEQYF. The CDR3 DNA reads as TGTGCCAGCCGAATGACAGGTCCCTACGAGCAGTACTTC.

The chain recombines TRBV13 with TRBJ1-1, with 8 nucleotides matching TRBD1. Germline CDR1 is PRHDT and CDR2 is FYEKMQ (reference sequence). The CDR3 has 16 residues. V lost 5 bases to trimming and J lost 1 base; unmatched junction nucleotides: 9. CDR3 loop: CASSANLGTGNTEAFF. DNA for the CDR3: TGTGCCAGCAGCGCCAATCTGGGGACAGGGAACACTGAAGCTTTCTTT.

J is TRBJ2-1 and V is TRBV6-1; TRBD2 is a possible D gene (5 bases). CDR1 is MNHNS, CDR2 SASEGT, per germline. The V gene lost 8 bases and the J gene lost 3 bases, with 14 bases spanning the gap. The CDR3 has 14 residues. The CDR3 bases are TGTGCCAGCGGCGGAGCGGCCGGCTACAATGAGCAGTTCTTC. Translating it yields CASGGAAGYNEQFF.

The sample holds many counts of this clonotype. CDR3 sequence: CASSPGGKGDEAFF. Written as DNA, the CDR3 is TGTGCCAGCAGCCCAGGGGGTAAGGGTGATGAAGCTTTCTTT. The chain uses TRBV28 and TRBJ1-1; TRBD1 agrees at 7 bases. The CDR3 is 14 amino acids. Germline V gives CDR1 MDHEN, CDR2 SYDVKM. J was trimmed by 7 bases and V by 6 bases; bases with no gene match: 11.

This clonotype was recorded at least ten times. The DNA for the CDR3 is TGCGCCAGCAGCTTGGAGGGGGCGAACACCGGGGAGCTGTTTTTT. It is translated as CASSLEGANTGELFF. The rearrangement links TRBV5-1 to TRBJ2-2; the D gene is possibly TRBD1 (6 bases). Germline V gene lookup returns CDR1 SGHRS and CDR2 YFSETQ. The V gene lost 0 bases and the J gene lost 0 bases, with 6 bases spanning the gap. CDR3 size: 15 residues.

This clonotype was found a few times. This rearrangement joins TRBV5-1 to TRBJ2-6; D uncertain. The germline V gene encodes CDR1 SGHRS and CDR2 YFSETQ. Trimming left V 0 bases short and J 0 bases short, with 13 bases between. This CDR3 has 18 residues. In DNA form, the CDR3 reads TGCGCCAGCAGCTTGGAGATAGTTCCGAACTCTGGGGCCAACGTCCTGACTTTC. Amino acids: CASSLEIVPNSGANVLTF. Filled out from reference TRBV5-1 and TRBJ2-6, the complete variable domain reads KAGVTQTPRYLIKTRGQQVTLSCSPISGHRSVSWYQQTPGQGLQFLFEYFSETQRNKGNFPGRFSGRQFSNSRSEMNVSTLELGDSALYLCASSLEIVPNSGANVLTFGAGSRLTVL.

This clonotype was recorded many times. The rearrangement joins TRBV12-3 or TRBV12-4 to TRBJ1-2; 7 nucleotides match TRBD1. This CDR3 has 15 amino acids. Trimming took 2 bases from V and 4 from J; bases not matched to a gene: 7. The CDR3 DNA sequence: TGTGCCAGCAGTTTAACTGCCAGGGGGGCCTATGGCTACACCTTC. This codes for CASSLTARGAYGYTF.

This clonotype was detected ten times or more. This chain connects TRBV20-1 to TRBJ2-7, with D perhaps matching TRBD2 (5 bases). CDR3 length: 16 amino acids. Germline CDR1 is DFQATT and CDR2 is SNEGSKA (reference sequence). Trimming left V 0 bases short and J 3 bases short, with 18 bases between. The CDR3 spells CSARDHRQLVVYEQYF. In DNA, the CDR3 is TGCAGTGCTAGAGATCATCGTCAACTAGTGGTCTACGAGCAGTACTTC.